This T cell receptor beta chain was identified during a study of tumor-infiltrating lymphocytes in primary liver carcinoma. Study information: Samples gave roughly 3.65 to 8 million productive TCRbeta reads, similar across tissue types.

TCR beta cDNA was made from approximately 500 ng total RNA with a constant-region primer. Construction of TCR beta libraries relied on three successive nested multiplex PCR rounds employing slightly modified ARM-PCR. One entry per CDR3 protein, called by TCRdb with MiXCR from the multiplex PCR reads. The table has about 210,000 distinct CDR3 sequences, roughly 80% seen once; the top ten hold 15% to 20%. Investigators took RNA and DNA out together from 20-30 mg of unsorted bulk tissue. As for this clonotype: Being one base from a much bigger clone, this may be a read error.

Sequences were obtained from tumor tissue from primary liver carcinoma. The TCR sequence derives from a man aged 35 to 55 with primary liver carcinoma and hepatitis B virus infection.

This CDR3 reads CASSLGWRSRLGKNIQFF. The DNA for the CDR3 is TGTGCCAGCAGCTTAGGGTGGCGGTCGCGTTTGGGCAAAAACATTCAGTTCTTC. The rearrangement links TRBV7-8 to TRBJ2-4; D not resolved. The assigned J gene may be wrong: the sequence end matches TRBJ2-1 better. The CDR3 contains 18 residues. Germline V gene data show CDR1 as SGHVS and CDR2 as FQNEAQ.